A selection of T cell receptor beta chains follows, all from one sample in a study of cytomegalovirus exposure and HLA in healthy donors. Libraries were prepared by immunoSEQ multiplex PCR; TCRdb keeps only in-frame clonotypes and omits some of them. The table records about 130,000 clones, 80% to 90% of them present only once. What was sequenced was PBMCs. The receptors derive from a woman aged 25 to 45 in good health and CMV-seropositive. Both conserved end residues are part of each CDR3. The order of the fields is J gene, V gene, clone size, D gene, CDR3 protein, CDR3 DNA. The D gene is left open where the match is weak. For some rows the clone size is stated as once, few or many, or as a class when expanded; others skip it.

TRBJ1-2 | TRBV6-5 | . | TRBD1 | CASSYSIRTGMGGYTF | TGTGCCAGCAGTTACTCGATTAGGACAGGGATGGGTGGCTACACCTTC
TRBJ2-5 | TRBV2 | . | . | CASTRDTQETQYF | TGTGCCAGCACCCGGGACACTCAAGAGACCCAGTACTTC
TRBJ2-7 | TRBV9 | . | . | CASSVGQAAKTYEQYF | TGTGCCAGCAGCGTAGGACAAGCGGCGAAAACCTACGAGCAGTACTTC
TRBJ1-1 | TRBV5-6 | . | . | CASSFGLGANTEAFF | TGTGCCAGCAGCTTCGGGTTAGGGGCGAACACTGAAGCTTTCTTT
TRBJ1-2 | TRBV6-6 | . | . | CASSYSQGSTYGYTF | TGTGCCAGCAGTTACTCCCAGGGGTCGACCTATGGCTACACCTTC
TRBJ1-4 | TRBV28 | few | . | CASRGGAVNEKLFF | TGTGCCAGCCGCGGGGGGGCGGTTAATGAAAAACTGTTTTTT
TRBJ1-5 | TRBV28 | . | TRBD1 | CASRDRGRTGQPQHF | TGTGCCAGCAGGGACAGGGGGCGCACCGGTCAGCCCCAGCATTTT
TRBJ2-5 | TRBV7-3 | . | . | CASSRSGSSPETQYF | TGTGCCAGCAGCAGGTCGGGTAGCTCTCCGGAGACCCAGTACTTC
TRBJ2-1 | TRBV7-3 | . | TRBD2 | CASSLRVGIAGGENEQFF | TGTGCCAGCAGCTTAAGAGTTGGGATAGCGGGAGGTGAAAATGAGCAGTTCTTC
TRBJ2-3 | TRBV18 | few | TRBD2 | CASSPWTGGSDLGTDTQYF | TGTGCCAGCTCACCCTGGACGGGCGGGAGCGATCTCGGCACAGATACGCAGTATTTT
TRBJ2-1 | TRBV7-9 | . | TRBD1 | CASSLGVGDRSNEQFF | TGTGCCAGCAGCTTAGGAGTTGGGGACAGGAGTAATGAGCAGTTCTTC
TRBJ1-6 | TRBV5-1 | . | . | CASSLAGAGAYNSPLHF | TGCGCCAGCAGCTTGGCAGGGGCAGGCGCCTATAATTCACCCCTCCACTTT
TRBJ1-3 | TRBV6-6 | . | TRBD1 | CASGQGGSGNTIYF | TGTGCCAGCGGACAGGGAGGCTCTGGAAACACCATATATTTT
TRBJ2-1 | TRBV19 | once | . | CASSNARTGDNEQFF | TGTGCCAGTAGTAACGCCCGGACCGGGGATAATGAGCAGTTCTTC
TRBJ2-2 | TRBV10-1 | . | TRBD1 | CASSGTGTGELFF | TGCGCCAGCAGTGGGACAGGCACCGGGGAGCTGTTTTTT
TRBJ2-1 | TRBV2 | few | TRBD2 | CASRGPGGRSYNEQFF | TGTGCCAGCAGAGGACCGGGAGGTCGGTCCTACAATGAGCAGTTCTTC
TRBJ1-1 | TRBV7-2 | . | TRBD1 | CASSLASRGLGTEAFF | TGTGCCAGCAGCTTAGCTTCTAGGGGGCTGGGGACTGAAGCTTTCTTT
TRBJ2-7 | TRBV28 | . | TRBD1 | CASTNRGSYEQYF | TGTGCCAGCACGAACAGGGGGTCCTACGAGCAGTACTTC
TRBJ2-2 | TRBV6-1 | . | TRBD1 | CASSGQGAQTGELFF | TGTGCCAGCAGTGGACAGGGGGCGCAAACCGGGGAGCTGTTTTTT
TRBJ2-2 | TRBV10-3 | . | TRBD1 | CAINLGQGIKTGELFF | TGTGCCATCAACCTGGGACAGGGAATAAAGACCGGGGAGCTGTTTTTT
TRBJ1-4 | TRBV9 | . | . | CASSVGGSGGIEKLFF | TGTGCCAGCAGCGTAGGAGGGAGCGGAGGGATTGAAAAACTGTTTTTT
TRBJ1-6 | TRBV14 | . | . | CASRSQMNSPLHF | TGTGCCAGCAGATCACAGATGAATTCACCCCTCCACTTT
TRBJ2-3 | TRBV5-6 | . | TRBD2 | CASSRLAGGRTDTQYF | TGTGCCAGCAGTAGACTAGCGGGAGGTCGCACAGATACGCAGTATTTT
TRBJ2-1 | TRBV2 | . | TRBD2 | CASRGSLAGVSYNEQFF | TGTGCCAGCAGAGGGAGTCTAGCGGGAGTATCCTACAATGAGCAGTTCTTC
TRBJ1-1 | TRBV18 | few | TRBD1 | CASSPLGQSTEAFF | TGTGCCAGCTCACCGCTGGGACAGAGCACTGAAGCTTTCTTT
TRBJ2-7 | TRBV7-2 | . | . | CASSPSYGTQTGRRYF | TGTGCCAGCAGCCCCTCTTATGGGACCCAGACAGGGAGGCGGTACTTC
TRBJ1-2 | TRBV27 | . | . | CASSLYPANYGYTF | TGTGCCAGCAGTTTATACCCAGCTAACTATGGCTACACCTTC
TRBJ2-3 | TRBV28 | . | . | CASSSPSDTQYF | TGTGCCAGCAGTTCCCCTTCAGATACGCAGTATTTT
TRBJ2-5 | TRBV6-5 | . | TRBD1 | CASSYGTGDLETQYF | TGTGCCAGCAGTTACGGGACAGGGGATTTAGAGACCCAGTACTTC
TRBJ2-7 | TRBV5-1 | . | TRBD1 | CASSSGQGSPYEQYF | TGCGCCAGCAGCTCGGGACAGGGGAGTCCCTACGAGCAGTACTTC
TRBJ2-7 | TRBV6-5 | . | TRBD1 | CASSYGQGAYEQYF | TGTGCCAGCAGTTACGGACAGGGCGCCTACGAGCAGTACTTC
TRBJ2-5 | TRBV5-1 | once | TRBD1 | CASGDRGDPQETQYF | TGCGCCAGCGGGGACAGGGGGGACCCCCAAGAGACCCAGTACTTC
TRBJ2-2 | TRBV6-5 | . | TRBD1 | CASTRDRGGTGELFF | TGTGCCAGCACCAGGGACAGGGGGGGAACCGGGGAGCTGTTTTTT
TRBJ2-7 | TRBV7-8 | . | TRBD1 | CASSLVAGQGSYEQYF | TGTGCCAGCAGCTTAGTAGCCGGACAGGGATCCTACGAGCAGTACTTC
TRBJ2-2 | TRBV2 | . | TRBD1 | CASTRPRTGGRTGELFF | TGTGCCAGCACCCGTCCCAGGACAGGGGGTCGGACCGGGGAGCTGTTTTTT
TRBJ1-1 | TRBV6-5 | . | . | CASTQGSGAFF | TGTGCCAGCACCCAGGGGTCGGGGGCTTTCTTT
TRBJ2-3 | TRBV28 | . | TRBD1 | CASSVTGYESTDTQYF | TGTGCCAGCAGTGTGACAGGGTACGAAAGCACAGATACGCAGTATTTT
TRBJ2-7 | TRBV19 | . | TRBD2 | CASSSTSGRRYEQYF | TGTGCCAGTAGCTCTACTAGCGGGAGGAGGTACGAGCAGTACTTC
TRBJ1-2 | TRBV2 | once | TRBD1 | CASSLQGARYGYTF | TGTGCCAGCAGCCTACAGGGGGCGCGCTATGGCTACACCTTC
TRBJ1-1 | TRBV15 | . | . | CATSTESGGTEAFF | TGTGCCACCAGCACCGAGTCGGGGGGCACTGAAGCTTTCTTT
TRBJ2-4 | TRBV2 | . | TRBD1 | CASSVDRGDIQYF | TGTGCCAGCAGTGTCGACAGGGGAGACATTCAGTACTTC
TRBJ1-2 | TRBV18 | . | TRBD1 | CASSDRGPYGYTF | TGTGCCAGCTCCGACAGGGGGCCGTATGGCTACACCTTC
TRBJ2-7 | TRBV2 | few | . | CASSEGGRRSYEQYF | TGTGCCAGCAGTGAAGGTGGGAGACGCTCCTACGAGCAGTACTTC
TRBJ2-7 | TRBV6-6 | . | TRBD1 | CASSYSRTGGVEQYF | TGTGCCAGCAGTTACAGCAGGACAGGGGGCGTCGAGCAGTACTTC
TRBJ2-7 | TRBV28 | . | TRBD1 | CASSSSGTGLHEQYF | TGTGCCAGCAGTTCATCCGGGACAGGGCTCCACGAGCAGTACTTC
TRBJ2-1 | TRBV25-1 | . | . | CASSIVNEQFF | TGTGCCAGCAGTATAGTTAACGAGCAGTTCTTC
TRBJ2-7 | TRBV2 | . | . | CASSPRSPGGEQYF | TGTGCCAGCAGTCCACGATCGCCGGGTGGGGAGCAGTACTTC